The 14 T cell receptor beta chains below were found in one sample sequenced in a study of cytomegalovirus exposure and HLA in healthy donors. It was with 60 Vbeta and 13 Jbeta primers that the PCR ran. TCRdb's copy holds only in-frame clones and misses some; the assay was immunoSEQ multiplex PCR. The sample records about 98,000 clones, more than 60% being singletons. Input material: PBMCs. The receptor source for this set is a man in his fifties in good health and CMV-seronegative.

This chain joins TRBV28 and TRBJ2-3; 9 positions agree with TRBD2. The J segment lost 1 base and the V segment lost 1 base, leaving 0 bases of the junction unmatched. CDR3 length: 15 residues. Germline V lookup: CDR1 MDHEN, CDR2 SYDVKM. This chain's CDR3 is CASSLLAGGTDTQYF. CDR3 in DNA: TGTGCCAGCAGTTTATTAGCGGGAGGCACAGATACGCAGTATTTT.

V is TRBV6-5 and J is TRBJ1-6, with TRBD1 as a possible D gene (6 bases). The CDR3 runs to 14 residues. The V gene's germline CDR1 is MNHEY and CDR2 SVGAGI. V shed 5 bases and J shed 6 bases, with 11 bases lying between them. The CDR3 loop reads CASSPGGSNSPLHF. The CDR3 region has the DNA TGTGCCAGCAGTCCGGGGGGCAGTAATTCACCCCTCCACTTT.

The V and J genes are TRBV28 and TRBJ2-3; TRBD2 aligns across 8 bases. CDR1 MDHEN and CDR2 SYDVKM come from the germline V gene. The CDR3 totals 17 residues. After removal of 2 bases from V and 3 bases from J, the junction contained 10 bases not matched to a gene. This CDR3 reads CASSLEERGGATDTQYF. The DNA of the CDR3 is TGTGCCAGCAGTTTAGAGGAACGGGGGGGGGCGACAGATACGCAGTATTTT.

This clone was seen more than once but under ten times. The chain combines TRBV28 with TRBJ2-7; 7 nucleotides line up with TRBD1. The junction had 13 bases not matched to a gene; V was cut back by 7 bases and J by 4 bases. The V gene's germline CDR1 is MDHEN and CDR2 SYDVKM. This CDR3 spans 15 amino acids. The CDR3 loop reads CASITSGTDSYEQYF. The CDR3 region has the DNA TGTGCCAGCATTACCTCCGGGACAGACTCTTACGAGCAGTACTTC. Filled out from reference TRBV28 and TRBJ2-7, the complete variable domain reads DVKVTQSSRYLVKRTGEKVFLECVQDMDHENMFWYRQDPGLGLRLIYFSYDVKMKEKGDIPEGYSVSREKKERFSLILESASTNQTSMYLCASITSGTDSYEQYFGPGTRLTVT.

V is TRBV4-1 and J is TRBJ1-2; 10 bases are a match to TRBD1. The germline V gene encodes CDR1 MGHRA and CDR2 YSYEKL. The CDR3 consists of 14 residues. Germline trimming cut 6 bases from V and 3 bases from J; bases unmatched to any gene: 4. CDR3 residues: CASSSGTGDYGYTF. CDR3 bases: TGCGCCAGCAGTTCCGGGACAGGGGACTATGGCTACACCTTC.

CDR3 amino acids: CANRQYNEKLFF. The CDR3 DNA reads as TGTGCCAACCGACAGTATAATGAAAAACTGTTTTTT. The chain recombines TRBV2 with TRBJ1-4; maybe TRBD1 (5 bases). The germline V gene has CDR1 SNHLY and CDR2 FYNNEI. The CDR3 length is 12 residues. V was clipped by 10 bases and J by 4 bases, with 10 bases between them. The full variable domain, in which reference TRBV2 and TRBJ1-4 provide the parts outside the CDR3, is EPEVTQTPSHQVTQMGQEVILRCVPISNHLYFYWYRQILGQKVEFLVSFYNNEISEKSEIFDDQFSVERPDGSNFTLKIRSTKLEDSAMYFCANRQYNEKLFFGSGTQLSVL.

The rearrangement joins TRBV27 to TRBJ1-1; D is perhaps TRBD1 (6 bases). This CDR3 comprises 14 residues. V lost 2 bases to trimming and J lost 10 bases, with 17 bases between them. Germline V gene sequence: CDR1 MNHEY, CDR2 SMNVEV (reference sequence). CDR3 protein: CASSLAGVPEGAFF. DNA for the CDR3: TGTGCCAGCAGTTTAGCAGGGGTCCCTGAGGGAGCTTTCTTT.

In DNA form, the CDR3 reads TGTGCCAGTAGGAACAGGGCGCGGAATGGCTACACCTTC. Its protein product is CASRNRARNGYTF. J is TRBJ1-2 and V is TRBV19; tentative D call: TRBD1 (6 bases). The CDR3 runs to 13 residues. Germline assignment: CDR1 LNHDA and CDR2 SQIVND (reference sequence). Trimming pared 6 bases from V and 6 bases from J, leaving 14 bases between.

V gene TRBV5-6 combines with J gene TRBJ1-5, with TRBD1 identical over 11 bases. Germline V gene sequence: CDR1 SGHDT, CDR2 YYEEEE. V dropped 3 bases and J dropped 3; count of bases not matched to a gene: 8. The CDR3 length is 17 residues. The CDR3 loop is CASSSLRDRGTNQPQHF. DNA for the CDR3: TGTGCCAGCAGCTCATTGCGGGACAGGGGGACCAATCAGCCCCAGCATTTT.

J is TRBJ2-7 and V is TRBV10-2, with 8 bases aligning to TRBD2. Germline V gene lookup returns CDR1 WSHSY and CDR2 SAAADI. The CDR3 runs 12 residues. Germline trimming cut 8 bases from V and 1 base from J; bases unmatched to any gene: 1. The CDR3 DNA follows: TGCGCCAGCGAGCGGGAGTCCTACGAGCAGTACTTC. This codes for CASERESYEQYF.

The V and J genes are TRBV27 and TRBJ2-7; TRBD1 is a possible D gene (5 bases). Germline assignment: CDR1 MNHEY and CDR2 SMNVEV (reference sequence). CDR3 length equals 12 residues. The V gene lost 2 bases and the J gene lost 3 bases, with 5 bases spanning the gap. This CDR3 is CASSLQGYEQYF. CDR3 coding DNA: TGTGCCAGCAGTTTACAGGGCTACGAGCAGTACTTC.

The V call is TRBV4-2, the J call TRBJ2-1; D possibly corresponds to TRBD1 (6 bases). Germline CDR1 is LGHNA and CDR2 is YNFKEQ. Between the trimmed V and J ends, which lost 2 bases and 4 bases, there was a span of 9 bases. This CDR3 spans 14 amino acids. The CDR3, as DNA: TGTGCCAGCAGCCAATCCGACAGGTACAATGAGCAGTTCTTC. This translates into CASSQSDRYNEQFF.

The chain is built from TRBV25-1 and TRBJ1-2; 9 nucleotides line up with TRBD1. The junction had 3 bases not matched to a gene; V was cut back by 2 bases and J by 5 bases. The length of the CDR3 is 14 residues. Germline V gene sequence: CDR1 MGHDK, CDR2 SYGVNS. The CDR3 loop reads CASSEQGQGYGYTF. In DNA, the CDR3 is TGTGCCAGCAGTGAACAGGGACAGGGATATGGCTACACCTTC.

The chain links TRBV5-6 to TRBJ1-2; 9 bases align to TRBD1. The CDR3 has 14 residues. CDR1 is SGHDT, CDR2 YYEEEE, per germline. J was trimmed by 4 bases and V by 2 bases; bases with no gene match: 3. The CDR3 spells CASSFSTGGYGYTF. The CDR3, as DNA: TGTGCCAGCAGCTTTTCGACAGGGGGCTATGGCTACACCTTC.